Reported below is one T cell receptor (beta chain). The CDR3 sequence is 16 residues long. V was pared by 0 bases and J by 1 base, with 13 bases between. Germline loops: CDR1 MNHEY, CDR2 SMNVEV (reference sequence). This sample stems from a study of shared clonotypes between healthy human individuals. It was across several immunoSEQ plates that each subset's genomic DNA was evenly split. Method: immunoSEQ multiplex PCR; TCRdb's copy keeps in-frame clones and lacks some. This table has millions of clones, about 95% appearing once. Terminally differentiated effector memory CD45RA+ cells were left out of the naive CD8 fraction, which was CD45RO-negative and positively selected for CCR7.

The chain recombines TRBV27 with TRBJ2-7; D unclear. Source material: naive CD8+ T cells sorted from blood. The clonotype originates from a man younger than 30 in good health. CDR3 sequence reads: CASSLSFEALSYEQYF. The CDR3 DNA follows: TGTGCCAGCAGTTTATCTTTCGAAGCTCTATCCTACGAGCAGTACTTC.